The 5 T cell receptor beta chains below were found in one sample sequenced in a study of T cell changes during pregnancy in multiple sclerosis. The assay was immunoSEQ multiplex PCR, and TCRdb's table has in-frame clones only and misses some. The sample includes around 40,000 clones, 75% to 90% of them seen just once. The material was CD4+ T cells from peripheral blood mononuclear cells, obtained in the first trimester of pregnancy. These receptor sequences come from a female donor with multiple sclerosis, enrolled in a pregnancy study.

V and J are TRBV6-5 and TRBJ1-4, with D perhaps TRBD1 (5 bases). The CDR3 totals 15 residues. The V gene's germline CDR1 is MNHEY and CDR2 SVGAGI. Trimming took off 2 bases at V and 4 bases at J, with 11 bases between the two ends. Written as DNA, the CDR3 is TGTGCCAGCAGTTACGGGGGAGGCGATAATGAAAAACTGTTTTTT. Amino acid sequence: CASSYGGGDNEKLFF.

The chain uses TRBV5-1 and TRBJ2-1; 9 bases are shared with TRBD1. The CDR3 sequence is 16 residues long. Germline V gives CDR1 SGHRS, CDR2 YFSETQ. V lost 0 bases to trimming and J lost 8 bases; unmatched junction nucleotides: 9. CDR3: CASSLERGQGGDEQFF. The CDR3, as DNA: TGCGCCAGCAGCTTGGAGAGGGGACAGGGAGGGGATGAGCAGTTCTTC.

The rearrangement links TRBV28 to TRBJ1-5; D not certain. The length of the CDR3 is 14 residues. Trimming stripped 4 bases from V and 2 bases from J, with 9 bases between. The germline CDR1 and CDR2 sequences are MDHEN and SYDVKM. The CDR3 nucleotides are TGTGCCAGCAGTTCCCCAGGTGGCAATCAGCCCCAGCATTTT. This codes for CASSSPGGNQPQHF.

The rearrangement uses TRBV10-3 and TRBJ1-1; possibly TRBD1 for D (5 bases). In germline, CDR1 is ENHRY, CDR2 SYGVKD. V lost 0 bases to trimming and J lost 0 bases, with 8 bases between them. This CDR3 spans 15 amino acids. CDR3 sequence (DNA): TGTGCCATCAGTGAGTCGGGGCCGATGAACACTGAAGCTTTCTTT. It yields the protein CAISESGPMNTEAFF.

CDR3 coding DNA: TGCGCCAGCAGCTTATCTAGCGGGAGTGGTACAGATACGCAGTATTTT. The encoded protein is CASSLSSGSGTDTQYF. The chain employs TRBV5-1 and TRBJ2-3; the match to TRBD2 covers 10 bases. Germline CDR1 SGHRS, CDR2 YFSETQ. V shed 2 bases and J 3 bases; nucleotides not matched to a gene: 6. The CDR3 is made up of 16 amino acids.